These 5 T cell receptor beta chains came from one sample sequenced in a study of Graves' ophthalmopathy and Graves' hyperthyroidism. Beta-chain TCR CDR3 regions were amplified from RNA transcripts. First-round RT-PCR with HTBI primers preceded a second-round multiplex PCR. A single record per CDR3 protein comes from TCRdb applying MiXCR to the multiplex PCR reads. The sample lists about 660,000 distinct CDR3 sequences, approximately 39% occurring once. Specimen: peripheral blood. These receptor sequences come from an adult man with Graves' ophthalmopathy.

This sequence joins TRBV11-3 and TRBJ2-7; no clear D gene. The CDR3 has 15 amino acids. CDR1 and CDR2 (germline): SGHNT, YENEEA. Trimming removed 1 base from V and 0 bases from J, with 10 bases in between. CDR3 sequence (DNA): TGTGCCAGCAGCTTAGTGGGTTGGGACTCCTACGAGCAGTACTTC. Protein product: CASSLVGWDSYEQYF.

This clonotype was seen a handful of times. This chain links TRBV5-1 with TRBJ2-5, with no clear D. Germline V gene data show CDR1 as SGHRS and CDR2 as YFSETQ. This CDR3 has 11 residues. V was pared by 5 bases and J by 13 bases, with 15 bases between. CDR3 residues: CASRRQGWAYF. The CDR3 bases are TGCGCCAGCAGGAGACAAGGTTGGGCGTACTTC.

This clonotype was counted a few times. The DNA of the CDR3 is TGTGCCAGCAGACCTTCTGCCGGGACTACCACCGGGGAGCTGTTTTTT. Translation: CASRPSAGTTTGELFF. J is TRBJ2-2 and V is TRBV9, with TRBD2 matching over 7 bases. Trimming removed 5 bases from V and 4 bases from J; junction bases left unmatched: 11. The germline V gene encodes CDR1 SGDLS and CDR2 YYNGEE. There are 16 residues in the CDR3. Filled out from reference TRBV9 and TRBJ2-2, the complete variable domain reads DSGVTQTPKHLITATGQRVTLRCSPRSGDLSVYWYQQSLDQGLQFLIQYYNGEERAKGNILERFSAQQFPDLHSELNLSSLELGDSALYFCASRPSAGTTTGELFFGEGSRLTVL.

This clonotype was recorded a few times. The chain links TRBV19 to TRBJ1-2; TRBD1 might be the D (6 bases). Germline CDR1 reads LNHDA; CDR2 reads SQIVND (reference sequence). Trimming took 8 bases from V and 1 from J, leaving 14 bases between them. The CDR3 loop spans 14 amino acids. The CDR3 bases are TGTGCCAGTTTTCCGGGACACAGTAACTATGGCTACACCTTC. Its protein is CASFPGHSNYGYTF.

This clonotype was seen a handful of times. V and J are TRBV27 and TRBJ2-7, with unresolved D. This CDR3 contains 12 residues. Germline CDR1 and CDR2: MNHEY and SMNVEV (reference sequence). The V end lost 8 bases, the J end lost 0 bases, and 8 bases lay between the germline ends. The CDR3 region is CASGTPSYEQYF. The CDR3 DNA is TGTGCCAGCGGAACTCCCTCCTACGAGCAGTACTTC.